This T cell receptor (beta chain) was identified during a study of early T cells in non-severe SARS-CoV-2 infection. Overall study results and limits: Using VDJdb, the matching emphasized anti-spike CD8 responses while missing private and CD4 specificities.

The ends were cut back, 8 bases at V and 6 bases at J, with 14 bases in the middle. Germline-derived CDR1 and CDR2 are SEHNR and FQNEAQ (reference sequence). This CDR3 contains 14 residues. This clonotype was recorded a few times. What it binds is not known. Unique molecular identifiers (one per individual cDNA molecule) were attached. TCRdb called the 5' RACE reads again in MiXCR, with one record for every CDR3 protein. The sample holds 50,000 to 65,000 distinct CDR3 sequences; 10% to 12% are singletons and the top ten take approximately 3%. This receptor was taken from an adult who was a healthcare worker with PCR-confirmed SARS-CoV-2 infection or an uninfected control (not recorded which). Sequenced here: whole blood, sampled at baseline. The gene calls are TRBV7-9 and TRBJ1-6; D unresolved. CDR3 protein: CASRDHVSNSPLHF. The CDR3 DNA follows: TGTGCCAGCCGAGACCACGTTTCTAATTCACCCCTCCACTTT.